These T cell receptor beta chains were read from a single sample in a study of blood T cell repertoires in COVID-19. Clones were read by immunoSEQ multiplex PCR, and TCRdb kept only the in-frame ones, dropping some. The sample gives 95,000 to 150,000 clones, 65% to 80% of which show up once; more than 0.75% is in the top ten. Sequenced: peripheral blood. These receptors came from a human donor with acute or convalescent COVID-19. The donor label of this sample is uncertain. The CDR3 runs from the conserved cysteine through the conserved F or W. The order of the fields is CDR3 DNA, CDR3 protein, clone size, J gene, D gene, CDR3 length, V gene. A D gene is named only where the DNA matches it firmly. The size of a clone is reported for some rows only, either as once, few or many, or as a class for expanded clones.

cdr3_nt: TGTGCCAGCAGTTCCGTTGGACTAGCGGATTACGAGCAGTACTTC
cdr3_aa: CASSSVGLADYEQYF
clone_size: NA
j_call: TRBJ2-7
d_call: TRBD2
cdr3_length: 15
v_call: TRBV28

cdr3_nt: TGTGCCAGCAGCTTAGTCCGCGGGGGGCCGAACTACAATGAGCAGTTCTTC
cdr3_aa: CASSLVRGGPNYNEQFF
clone_size: NA
j_call: TRBJ2-1
d_call: TRBD2
cdr3_length: 17
v_call: TRBV7-2

cdr3_nt: TGCGCCAGCAGCCAAGAGGAGACGGGATTTGCTAACTATGGCTACACCTTC
cdr3_aa: CASSQEETGFANYGYTF
clone_size: few
j_call: TRBJ1-2
d_call: NA
cdr3_length: 17
v_call: TRBV4-1

cdr3_nt: TGCGCCAGCAGCCCCTTAGCGGGGCGCGGCACAGATACGCAGTATTTT
cdr3_aa: CASSPLAGRGTDTQYF
clone_size: many
j_call: TRBJ2-3
d_call: TRBD2
cdr3_length: 16
v_call: TRBV5-1

cdr3_nt: TGTGCCAGCTCACCGGCGACAGAGAGTAGTGGCGATGAGCAGTTCTTC
cdr3_aa: CASSPATESSGDEQFF
clone_size: NA
j_call: TRBJ2-1
d_call: NA
cdr3_length: 16
v_call: TRBV18

cdr3_nt: TGCGCCAGCGGACGTACTAGCGGGGACACAGATACGCAGTATTTT
cdr3_aa: CASGRTSGDTDTQYF
clone_size: NA
j_call: TRBJ2-3
d_call: TRBD2
cdr3_length: 15
v_call: TRBV4-1

cdr3_nt: TGTGCCAGCAGCTTAGGGGGCCCAGGGAATGGTTCACCCCTCCACTTT
cdr3_aa: CASSLGGPGNGSPLHF
clone_size: NA
j_call: TRBJ1-6
d_call: NA
cdr3_length: 16
v_call: TRBV7-9

cdr3_nt: TGTGCCAGCAGTGAATTAGGGGGCCCCCAAGAGACCCAGTACTTC
cdr3_aa: CASSELGGPQETQYF
clone_size: NA
j_call: TRBJ2-5
d_call: TRBD1
cdr3_length: 15
v_call: TRBV2

cdr3_nt: TGTGCCAGCAGACCGGGTGGCCAGTCTCTTTCACCCCTCCACTTT
cdr3_aa: CASRPGGQSLSPLHF
clone_size: NA
j_call: TRBJ1-6
d_call: NA
cdr3_length: 15
v_call: TRBV6-5

cdr3_nt: TGCGCCAGCAGCCCAACGGCGACAGGGGCCTCTGGAAACACCATATATTTT
cdr3_aa: CASSPTATGASGNTIYF
clone_size: NA
j_call: TRBJ1-3
d_call: TRBD1
cdr3_length: 17
v_call: TRBV5-1

cdr3_nt: TGTGCCAGCAGTCCCAGGGGTTCTGGGGCCAACGTCCTGACTTTC
cdr3_aa: CASSPRGSGANVLTF
clone_size: NA
j_call: TRBJ2-6
d_call: NA
cdr3_length: 15
v_call: TRBV28

cdr3_nt: TGTGCCAGTAGTATAGCGGGCGGGCGGTGGGGAAAACTGTTTTTT
cdr3_aa: CASSIAGGRWGKLFF
clone_size: NA
j_call: TRBJ1-4
d_call: NA
cdr3_length: 15
v_call: TRBV19

cdr3_nt: TGTGCCATCAGTGACAGGGCTGGGGCCAACGTCCTGACTTTC
cdr3_aa: CAISDRAGANVLTF
clone_size: NA
j_call: TRBJ2-6
d_call: NA
cdr3_length: 14
v_call: TRBV10-3

cdr3_nt: TGCGCCAGCAGCTTGAACGGTAATCAGCCCCAGCATTTT
cdr3_aa: CASSLNGNQPQHF
clone_size: NA
j_call: TRBJ1-5
d_call: NA
cdr3_length: 13
v_call: TRBV5-1

cdr3_nt: TGTGCCAGCAGCTTAGGCTACCTGGAGCTGTTTTTT
cdr3_aa: CASSLGYLELFF
clone_size: NA
j_call: TRBJ2-2
d_call: NA
cdr3_length: 12
v_call: TRBV7-2

cdr3_nt: TGTGCCACCGGCCCGGCGGGCCAAGAGACCCAGTACTTC
cdr3_aa: CATGPAGQETQYF
clone_size: NA
j_call: TRBJ2-5
d_call: NA
cdr3_length: 13
v_call: TRBV24-1

cdr3_nt: TGTGCCAGCAGCTTAGGATTCGCGGATCGAGAGACCCAGTACTTC
cdr3_aa: CASSLGFADRETQYF
clone_size: NA
j_call: TRBJ2-5
d_call: NA
cdr3_length: 15
v_call: TRBV7-8

cdr3_nt: TGTGCCAGTAGGGCCGGGACAGGGGACGGCTACACCTTC
cdr3_aa: CASRAGTGDGYTF
clone_size: NA
j_call: TRBJ1-2
d_call: TRBD1
cdr3_length: 13
v_call: TRBV19

cdr3_nt: TGTGCCAGCACCCTAGGAGGTAATTCACCCCTCCACTTT
cdr3_aa: CASTLGGNSPLHF
clone_size: few
j_call: TRBJ1-6
d_call: NA
cdr3_length: 13
v_call: TRBV7-9

cdr3_nt: TGTGCAAGTCGCCGACAGAGCGGGAGAAAATACAATGAGCAGTTCTTC
cdr3_aa: CASRRQSGRKYNEQFF
clone_size: NA
j_call: TRBJ2-1
d_call: NA
cdr3_length: 16
v_call: TRBV12-2

cdr3_nt: TGTGCCATCATGGACTTGAAGAGCACCGGGGAGCTGTTTTTT
cdr3_aa: CAIMDLKSTGELFF
clone_size: few
j_call: TRBJ2-2
d_call: NA
cdr3_length: 14
v_call: TRBV10-3

cdr3_nt: TGTGCCAGCAGCGACCTGACTAGCGGGGGCGGGGAGCTGTTTTTT
cdr3_aa: CASSDLTSGGGELFF
clone_size: NA
j_call: TRBJ2-2
d_call: TRBD2
cdr3_length: 15
v_call: TRBV5-6

cdr3_nt: TGTGCCAGCAGGACCGAGGGGGCCCAGTACTTC
cdr3_aa: CASRTEGAQYF
clone_size: NA
j_call: TRBJ2-5
d_call: NA
cdr3_length: 11
v_call: TRBV3-1/TRBV3-2

cdr3_nt: TGCGCCAGCAGCGACCCACAGGGCGCTCGAAACACCATATATTTT
cdr3_aa: CASSDPQGARNTIYF
clone_size: few
j_call: TRBJ1-3
d_call: NA
cdr3_length: 15
v_call: TRBV5-1

cdr3_nt: TGTGCCAGCAGGGTAAGCGGGGTCTACGAGCAGTACTTC
cdr3_aa: CASRVSGVYEQYF
clone_size: few
j_call: TRBJ2-7
d_call: TRBD2
cdr3_length: 13
v_call: TRBV12-3/TRBV12-4

cdr3_nt: TGCGCCAGCAGCCGCGGGGGGGCCTACAATGAGCAGTTCTTC
cdr3_aa: CASSRGGAYNEQFF
clone_size: NA
j_call: TRBJ2-1
d_call: TRBD2
cdr3_length: 14
v_call: TRBV4-1

cdr3_nt: TGTGCCACCAGTGATTGGGGTAGCGGTACGGTGACCCAGTACTTC
cdr3_aa: CATSDWGSGTVTQYF
clone_size: NA
j_call: TRBJ2-5
d_call: NA
cdr3_length: 15
v_call: TRBV24-1

cdr3_nt: TGTGCCAGTAGTATAGGTGTTGGGGGCGGATCCCGGGAGCTGTTTTTT
cdr3_aa: CASSIGVGGGSRELFF
clone_size: few
j_call: TRBJ2-2
d_call: NA
cdr3_length: 16
v_call: TRBV19

cdr3_nt: TGTGCCAGCAGTGGGGGTTTGGGGCATACGCAGTATTTT
cdr3_aa: CASSGGLGHTQYF
clone_size: few
j_call: TRBJ2-3
d_call: NA
cdr3_length: 13
v_call: TRBV2

cdr3_nt: TGCGCCAGCAGCTTGTTGGGACAGGGTGCGGCACCCCTCCACTTT
cdr3_aa: CASSLLGQGAAPLHF
clone_size: NA
j_call: TRBJ1-6
d_call: TRBD1
cdr3_length: 15
v_call: TRBV5-1